A selection of T cell receptor beta chains follows, all from one sample in a study of blood T cell repertoires in COVID-19. The assay was immunoSEQ multiplex PCR, and TCRdb's table has in-frame clones only and misses some. In the table there are about 180,000 clones, less than 90% of which are singletons. Sequencing used peripheral blood. Receptors originate from a woman in her 70s with COVID-19, enrolled during active disease. The CDR3 runs from the conserved cysteine through the conserved F or W. The order of the fields is CDR3 length, clone size, V gene, D gene, J gene, CDR3 DNA, CDR3 protein. D genes are given only for firm matches. Part of the rows lack a size; the others show once, few, many or a class for expanded clones.

cdr3_length: 16
clone_size: .
v_call: TRBV28
d_call: TRBD2
j_call: TRBJ2-1
cdr3_nt: TGTGCCAGCAGTATCCCTGGGGCTAGCGGTAACAATGAGCGGTTCTTC
cdr3_aa: CASSIPGASGNNERFF

cdr3_length: 14
clone_size: .
v_call: TRBV18
d_call: TRBD1
j_call: TRBJ2-1
cdr3_nt: TGTGCCAGCAGAAAGGGGACAGAAGTCAATGAGCAGTTCTTC
cdr3_aa: CASRKGTEVNEQFF

cdr3_length: 15
clone_size: few
v_call: TRBV4-3
d_call: .
j_call: TRBJ1-6
cdr3_nt: TGCGCCAGCAGCCAAGAGTCCGGAGCTAATTCACCCCTCCACTTT
cdr3_aa: CASSQESGANSPLHF

cdr3_length: 19
clone_size: .
v_call: TRBV4-2
d_call: TRBD1
j_call: TRBJ1-6
cdr3_nt: TGTGCCAGCAGCCAAACCGGGACAGGGGTGAATATAGGTAATTCACCCCTCCACTTT
cdr3_aa: CASSQTGTGVNIGNSPLHF

cdr3_length: 14
clone_size: .
v_call: TRBV5-1
d_call: .
j_call: TRBJ2-5
cdr3_nt: TGCGCCAGCAGCTTGGTAGGCGGACAAGAGACCCAGTACTTC
cdr3_aa: CASSLVGGQETQYF

cdr3_length: 17
clone_size: .
v_call: TRBV7-3
d_call: TRBD2
j_call: TRBJ2-2
cdr3_nt: TGTGCCAGCAGCCCCCGGACTAGCGGGTCCCTAACCGGGGAGCTGTTTTTT
cdr3_aa: CASSPRTSGSLTGELFF

cdr3_length: 17
clone_size: .
v_call: TRBV28
d_call: TRBD2
j_call: TRBJ2-1
cdr3_nt: TGTGCCAGCAGTTTATTTTTTAGCGGGAGGGCCCACAATGAGCAGTTCTTC
cdr3_aa: CASSLFFSGRAHNEQFF

cdr3_length: 14
clone_size: .
v_call: TRBV7-2
d_call: TRBD1
j_call: TRBJ2-5
cdr3_nt: TGTGCCAGCAGCTTCAGGGGGCAGCAAGAGACCCAGTACTTC
cdr3_aa: CASSFRGQQETQYF

cdr3_length: 13
clone_size: .
v_call: TRBV7-9
d_call: .
j_call: TRBJ2-7
cdr3_nt: TGTGCCAGCAGCTTCGACGGGTCCTACGAGCAGTACTTC
cdr3_aa: CASSFDGSYEQYF

cdr3_length: 14
clone_size: few
v_call: TRBV21-1
d_call: .
j_call: TRBJ1-5
cdr3_nt: TGTGCCAGCTGTGGGCAGGGGGCATACCAGCCCCAGCATTTT
cdr3_aa: CASCGQGAYQPQHF

cdr3_length: 13
clone_size: .
v_call: TRBV19
d_call: TRBD1
j_call: TRBJ1-2
cdr3_nt: TGTGCCAGCTCGCAGGGGGAAGTCTATGGCTACACCTTC
cdr3_aa: CASSQGEVYGYTF

cdr3_length: 15
clone_size: .
v_call: TRBV5-1
d_call: TRBD1
j_call: TRBJ1-4
cdr3_nt: TGCGCCAGCAGCTTGGAGGGGACAGAGAATGAAAAACTGTTTTTT
cdr3_aa: CASSLEGTENEKLFF

cdr3_length: 14
clone_size: .
v_call: TRBV19
d_call: TRBD1
j_call: TRBJ2-3
cdr3_nt: TGTGCCAGCAGGGGGTTCGGGGGCACAGATACGCAGTATTTT
cdr3_aa: CASRGFGGTDTQYF

cdr3_length: 14
clone_size: .
v_call: TRBV19
d_call: .
j_call: TRBJ1-6
cdr3_nt: TGTGCCAGTAGTATAACGACAGATAATTCACCCCTCCACTTT
cdr3_aa: CASSITTDNSPLHF

cdr3_length: 13
clone_size: .
v_call: TRBV28
d_call: .
j_call: TRBJ2-5
cdr3_nt: TGTGCCAGCAGTGGTGGAGGAACAGAGACCCAGTACTTC
cdr3_aa: CASSGGGTETQYF

cdr3_length: 13
clone_size: few
v_call: TRBV15
d_call: .
j_call: TRBJ2-7
cdr3_nt: TGTGCCACCAGCAAACTAGACGACTACGAGCAGTACTTC
cdr3_aa: CATSKLDDYEQYF

cdr3_length: 14
clone_size: .
v_call: TRBV7-2
d_call: TRBD1
j_call: TRBJ1-1
cdr3_nt: TGTGCCAGCAGCTTTGACAGGGCGATAACTGAAGCTTTCTTT
cdr3_aa: CASSFDRAITEAFF

cdr3_length: 14
clone_size: .
v_call: TRBV7-2
d_call: .
j_call: TRBJ2-7
cdr3_nt: TGTGCCAGCAGCCTCCGGGGGATTGTCTACGAGCAGTACTTC
cdr3_aa: CASSLRGIVYEQYF

cdr3_length: 13
clone_size: .
v_call: TRBV5-4
d_call: .
j_call: TRBJ2-7
cdr3_nt: TGTGCCAGCAGCTTGCAGGGAACCCACGAGCAGTACTTC
cdr3_aa: CASSLQGTHEQYF

cdr3_length: 16
clone_size: .
v_call: TRBV14
d_call: TRBD1
j_call: TRBJ2-1
cdr3_nt: TGTGCCAGCAGCCAAGTTAGGACAGGGGCCAGCAATGAGCAGTTCTTC
cdr3_aa: CASSQVRTGASNEQFF

cdr3_length: 11
clone_size: .
v_call: TRBV10-3
d_call: .
j_call: TRBJ1-1
cdr3_nt: TGTGCCATCAGAAGTCGGGAGGAAGCTTTCTTT
cdr3_aa: CAIRSREEAFF

cdr3_length: 15
clone_size: once
v_call: TRBV28
d_call: TRBD2
j_call: TRBJ2-2
cdr3_nt: TGTGCCAGCGGGACTAGCCCGGGAACGGGCGGGGAGCTGTTTTTT
cdr3_aa: CASGTSPGTGGELFF

cdr3_length: 13
clone_size: .
v_call: TRBV24-1
d_call: TRBD2
j_call: TRBJ2-1
cdr3_nt: TGTGCCACCAGGGCTAGCGGGAGCCCAAGCCGGTTCTTC
cdr3_aa: CATRASGSPSRFF

cdr3_length: 14
clone_size: .
v_call: TRBV28
d_call: .
j_call: TRBJ2-1
cdr3_nt: TGTGCCAGCAGTTTAATGGTAGCTAACGATGAGCAGTTCTTC
cdr3_aa: CASSLMVANDEQFF

cdr3_length: 14
clone_size: .
v_call: TRBV18
d_call: TRBD2
j_call: TRBJ2-7
cdr3_nt: TGTGCCAGCTCACCTCTAGCGGAGTCCTACGAGCAGTACTTC
cdr3_aa: CASSPLAESYEQYF

cdr3_length: 19
clone_size: .
v_call: TRBV5-5
d_call: .
j_call: TRBJ2-6
cdr3_nt: TGTGCCAGCAGTTCTATGCGGGGTTCTATCATCTCTGGGGCCAACGTCCTGACTTTC
cdr3_aa: CASSSMRGSIISGANVLTF

cdr3_length: 14
clone_size: once
v_call: TRBV15
d_call: TRBD2
j_call: TRBJ2-7
cdr3_nt: TGTGCCACCAGCAGAGGGCTAGCGGGAATCGAGCAGTACTTC
cdr3_aa: CATSRGLAGIEQYF

cdr3_length: 18
clone_size: .
v_call: TRBV7-2
d_call: .
j_call: TRBJ2-1
cdr3_nt: TGTGCCAGCAGCTCCCCCTTTGGGGCCCCTAGCTCCTACAATGAGCAGTTCTTC
cdr3_aa: CASSSPFGAPSSYNEQFF

cdr3_length: 14
clone_size: .
v_call: TRBV5-1
d_call: TRBD2
j_call: TRBJ2-3
cdr3_nt: TGCGCCAGCAGCGGCGGACTAGCGGGGTATACGCAGTATTTT
cdr3_aa: CASSGGLAGYTQYF

cdr3_length: 11
clone_size: .
v_call: TRBV20-1
d_call: .
j_call: TRBJ2-5
cdr3_nt: TGCAGTGCCGCCCTAGTACGGGCCCAGTACTTC
cdr3_aa: CSAALVRAQYF

cdr3_length: 14
clone_size: .
v_call: TRBV5-5
d_call: .
j_call: TRBJ2-7
cdr3_nt: TGTGCCAGCAGCTTGGGTCCGACAAACTACGAGCAGTACTTC
cdr3_aa: CASSLGPTNYEQYF

cdr3_length: 13
clone_size: few
v_call: TRBV9
d_call: .
j_call: TRBJ1-2
cdr3_nt: TGTGCCAGCAGCTCCACAGGGACCTATGGCTACACCTTC
cdr3_aa: CASSSTGTYGYTF

cdr3_length: 15
clone_size: .
v_call: TRBV18
d_call: TRBD1
j_call: TRBJ1-1
cdr3_nt: TGTGCCAGCTCACCTCAGGGACAGGGGAACACTGAAGCTTTCTTT
cdr3_aa: CASSPQGQGNTEAFF

cdr3_length: 15
clone_size: .
v_call: TRBV19
d_call: TRBD1
j_call: TRBJ2-1
cdr3_nt: TGTGCCAGTAGTGTTACCGGGACAGGGATCGATGAGCAGTTCTTC
cdr3_aa: CASSVTGTGIDEQFF

cdr3_length: 15
clone_size: .
v_call: TRBV28
d_call: TRBD1
j_call: TRBJ1-1
cdr3_nt: TGTGCCAGCAGTTCCACAGGGGCTGCGAGGACTGAAGCTTTCTTT
cdr3_aa: CASSSTGAARTEAFF

cdr3_length: 14
clone_size: .
v_call: TRBV29-1
d_call: .
j_call: TRBJ1-1
cdr3_nt: TGCAGCGTTGTTCTTGGCAGGGGAGAGACTGAAGCTTTCTTT
cdr3_aa: CSVVLGRGETEAFF

cdr3_length: 14
clone_size: few
v_call: TRBV11-3
d_call: TRBD1
j_call: TRBJ2-2
cdr3_nt: TGTGCCAGCGGCCGGGACAGTTACACCGGGGAGCTGTTTTTT
cdr3_aa: CASGRDSYTGELFF

cdr3_length: 16
clone_size: .
v_call: TRBV6-5
d_call: TRBD2
j_call: TRBJ2-2
cdr3_nt: TGTGCCAGCAGTTACGATCCCGCGGGAGAGTTTCGGGAGCTGTTTTTT
cdr3_aa: CASSYDPAGEFRELFF

cdr3_length: 15
clone_size: .
v_call: TRBV19
d_call: TRBD2
j_call: TRBJ2-3
cdr3_nt: TGTGCCAGTAGTAGGCGGGAGAGGAGCACAGATACGCAGTATTTT
cdr3_aa: CASSRRERSTDTQYF

cdr3_length: 14
clone_size: few
v_call: TRBV7-3
d_call: TRBD1
j_call: TRBJ1-2
cdr3_nt: TGTGCCAGCAGCTTAGGGACAGGGAACTATGGCTACACCTTC
cdr3_aa: CASSLGTGNYGYTF

cdr3_length: 13
clone_size: .
v_call: TRBV6-5
d_call: .
j_call: TRBJ2-7
cdr3_nt: TGTGCCAGCAAGAAGGAGGACAGATACGAGCAGTACTTC
cdr3_aa: CASKKEDRYEQYF

cdr3_length: 16
clone_size: .
v_call: TRBV7-2
d_call: .
j_call: TRBJ2-7
cdr3_nt: TGTGCCAGCAGCTTAGCCGGGACACCGACTTCCTACGAGCAGTACTTC
cdr3_aa: CASSLAGTPTSYEQYF

cdr3_length: 15
clone_size: .
v_call: TRBV9
d_call: TRBD2
j_call: TRBJ2-1
cdr3_nt: TGTGCCAGCAGCGTAGGGGTAGCGGGAGAAAGTGAGCAGTTCTTC
cdr3_aa: CASSVGVAGESEQFF

cdr3_length: 14
clone_size: .
v_call: TRBV29-1
d_call: .
j_call: TRBJ2-1
cdr3_nt: TGCAGCGCCCGGGGTGGGAGGGGGAGAAATGAGCAGTTCTTC
cdr3_aa: CSARGGRGRNEQFF

cdr3_length: 15
clone_size: few
v_call: TRBV11-1
d_call: .
j_call: TRBJ2-1
cdr3_nt: TGTGCCAGCAGCTTAGAGCTAGCGCTCTACAATGAGCAGTTCTTC
cdr3_aa: CASSLELALYNEQFF